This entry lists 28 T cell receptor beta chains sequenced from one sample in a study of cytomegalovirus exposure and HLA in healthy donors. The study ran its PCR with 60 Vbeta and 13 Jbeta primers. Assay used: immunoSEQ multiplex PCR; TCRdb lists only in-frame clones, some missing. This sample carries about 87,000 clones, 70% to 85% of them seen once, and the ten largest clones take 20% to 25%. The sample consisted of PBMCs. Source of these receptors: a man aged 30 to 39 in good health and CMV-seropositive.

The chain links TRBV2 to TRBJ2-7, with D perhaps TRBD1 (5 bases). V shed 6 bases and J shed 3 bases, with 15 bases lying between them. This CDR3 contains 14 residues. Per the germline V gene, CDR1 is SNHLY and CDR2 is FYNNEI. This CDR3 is CASRSPGRDYEQYF. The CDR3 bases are TGTGCCAGCAGATCCCCGGGCAGGGACTACGAGCAGTACTTC.

As DNA, the CDR3 is TGTGCCAGCAGCTTGACAGGGGGCGTCCTTAACTATGGCTACACCTTC. The encoded protein is CASSLTGGVLNYGYTF. The chain links TRBV28 to TRBJ1-2, with TRBD1 matching 10 bases. V trimming: 6 bases; J trimming: 1 base; junction bases outside the gene matches: 8. Germline V gene lookup returns CDR1 MDHEN and CDR2 SYDVKM. This CDR3 spans 16 amino acids.

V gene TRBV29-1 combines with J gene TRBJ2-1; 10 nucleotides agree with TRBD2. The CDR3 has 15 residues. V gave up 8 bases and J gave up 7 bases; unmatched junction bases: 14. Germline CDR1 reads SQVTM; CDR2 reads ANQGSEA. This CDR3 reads CSLYPTSGRSNEQFF. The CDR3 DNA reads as TGCAGCCTTTATCCGACTAGCGGGCGGAGTAATGAGCAGTTCTTC.

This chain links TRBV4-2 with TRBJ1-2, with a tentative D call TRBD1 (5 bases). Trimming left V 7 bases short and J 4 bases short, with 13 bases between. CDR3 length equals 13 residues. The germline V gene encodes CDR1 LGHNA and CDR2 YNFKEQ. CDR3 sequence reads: CASTGGTVYGYTF. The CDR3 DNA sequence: TGTGCCAGCACCGGAGGGACGGTCTATGGCTACACCTTC.

The CDR3 here is CASSTRDRRDYEQYF. As DNA, the CDR3 is TGTGCCAGTAGTACTCGGGACAGGAGGGACTACGAGCAGTACTTC. The chain couples TRBV19 to TRBJ2-7, with 8 bases that match TRBD1. The trim removed 4 bases at V and 3 bases at J, leaving 8 bases unmatched. The length of the CDR3 is 15 residues. Germline CDR1 reads LNHDA; CDR2 reads SQIVND (reference sequence).

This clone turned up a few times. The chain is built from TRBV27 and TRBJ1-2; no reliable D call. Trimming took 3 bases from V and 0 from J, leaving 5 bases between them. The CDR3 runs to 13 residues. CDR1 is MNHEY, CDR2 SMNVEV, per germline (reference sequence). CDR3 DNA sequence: TGTGCCAGCAGTTTTACTGCTAACTATGGCTACACCTTC. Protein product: CASSFTANYGYTF.

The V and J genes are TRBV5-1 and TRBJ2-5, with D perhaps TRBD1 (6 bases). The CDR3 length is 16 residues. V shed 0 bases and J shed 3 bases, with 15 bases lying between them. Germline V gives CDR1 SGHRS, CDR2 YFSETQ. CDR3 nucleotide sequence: TGCGCCAGCAGCTTGGGCTGGGGGCACAATGAAGAGACCCAGTACTTC. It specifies CASSLGWGHNEETQYF.

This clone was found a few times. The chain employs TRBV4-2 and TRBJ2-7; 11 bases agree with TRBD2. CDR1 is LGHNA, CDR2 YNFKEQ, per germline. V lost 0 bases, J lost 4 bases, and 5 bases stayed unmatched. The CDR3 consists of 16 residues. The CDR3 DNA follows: TGTGCCAGCAGCCAAGAGCCTAGCGGGGGGTTATACGAGCAGTACTTC. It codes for CASSQEPSGGLYEQYF.

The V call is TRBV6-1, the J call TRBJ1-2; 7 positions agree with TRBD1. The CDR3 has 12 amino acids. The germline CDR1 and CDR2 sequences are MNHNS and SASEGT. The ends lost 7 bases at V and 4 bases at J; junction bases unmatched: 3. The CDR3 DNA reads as TGTGCCAGCAAGGGACAGTCCTATGGCTACACCTTC. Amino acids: CASKGQSYGYTF.

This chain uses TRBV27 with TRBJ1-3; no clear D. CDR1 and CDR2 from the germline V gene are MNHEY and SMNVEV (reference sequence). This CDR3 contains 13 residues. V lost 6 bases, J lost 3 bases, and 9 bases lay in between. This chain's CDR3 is CASRTNNGNTIYF. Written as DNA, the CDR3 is TGTGCCAGCAGGACTAATAATGGAAACACCATATATTTT.

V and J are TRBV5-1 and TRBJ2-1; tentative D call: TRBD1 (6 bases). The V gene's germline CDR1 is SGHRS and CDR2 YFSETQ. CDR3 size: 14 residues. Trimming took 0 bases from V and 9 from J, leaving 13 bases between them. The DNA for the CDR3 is TGCGCCAGCAGCTTGGAAAGGCAGGGGTCTGAGCAGTTCTTC. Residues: CASSLERQGSEQFF.

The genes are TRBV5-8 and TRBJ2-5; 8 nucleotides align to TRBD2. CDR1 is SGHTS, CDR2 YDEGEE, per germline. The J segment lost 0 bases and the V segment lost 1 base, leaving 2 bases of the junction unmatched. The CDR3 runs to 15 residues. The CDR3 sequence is CASSLRGGYQETQYF. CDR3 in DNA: TGTGCCAGCAGCTTGCGGGGGGGGTACCAAGAGACCCAGTACTTC.

DNA of the CDR3: TGTGCCAGCAGCCAAGGCCGACAGGGGGTCTTAACTGAAGCTTTCTTT. It codes for CASSQGRQGVLTEAFF. The rearrangement links TRBV4-2 to TRBJ1-1; 9 bases are a match to TRBD1. V lost 1 base and J lost 5; bases outside the gene matches: 8. The CDR3 has 16 residues. Germline lookup yields CDR1 LGHNA and CDR2 YNFKEQ.

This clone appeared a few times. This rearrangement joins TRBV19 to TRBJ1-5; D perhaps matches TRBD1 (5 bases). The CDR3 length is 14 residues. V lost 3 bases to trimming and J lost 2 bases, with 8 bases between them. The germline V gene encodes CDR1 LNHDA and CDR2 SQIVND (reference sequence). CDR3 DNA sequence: TGTGCCAGTAGTATGAGCAGGGGCAATCAGCCCCAGCATTTT. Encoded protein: CASSMSRGNQPQHF.

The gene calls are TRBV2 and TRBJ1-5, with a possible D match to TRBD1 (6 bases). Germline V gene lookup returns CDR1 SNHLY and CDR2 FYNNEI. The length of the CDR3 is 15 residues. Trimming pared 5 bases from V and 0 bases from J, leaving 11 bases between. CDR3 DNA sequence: TGTGCCAGCAGTCGACGGACAGATAGCAATCAGCCCCAGCATTTT. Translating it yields CASSRRTDSNQPQHF.

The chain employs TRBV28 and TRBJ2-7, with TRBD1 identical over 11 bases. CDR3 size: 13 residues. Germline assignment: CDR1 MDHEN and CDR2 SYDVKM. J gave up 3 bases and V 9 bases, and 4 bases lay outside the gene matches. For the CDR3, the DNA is TGTGCCAGTGGGACAGGGGGTGACTACGAGCAGTACTTC. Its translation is CASGTGGDYEQYF.

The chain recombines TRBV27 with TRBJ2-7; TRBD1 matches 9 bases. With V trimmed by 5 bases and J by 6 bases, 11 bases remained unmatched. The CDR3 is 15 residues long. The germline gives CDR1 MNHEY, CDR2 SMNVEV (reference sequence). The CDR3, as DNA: TGTGCCAGCAGTCTACGGGGACAGGGAACTGGCGAGCAGTACTTC. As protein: CASSLRGQGTGEQYF.

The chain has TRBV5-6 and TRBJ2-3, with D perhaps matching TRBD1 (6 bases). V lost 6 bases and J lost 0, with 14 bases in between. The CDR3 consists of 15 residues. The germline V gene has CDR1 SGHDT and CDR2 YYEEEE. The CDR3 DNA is TGTGCCAGCACCCCGACAGGAATTAGCACAGATACGCAGTATTTT. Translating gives CASTPTGISTDTQYF.

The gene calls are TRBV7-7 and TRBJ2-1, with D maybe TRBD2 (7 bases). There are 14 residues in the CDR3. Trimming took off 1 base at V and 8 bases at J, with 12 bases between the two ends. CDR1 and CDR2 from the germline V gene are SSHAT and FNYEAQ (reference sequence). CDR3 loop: CASSLGGGRDEQFF. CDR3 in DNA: TGTGCCAGCAGCTTAGGGGGGGGGCGGGATGAGCAGTTCTTC.

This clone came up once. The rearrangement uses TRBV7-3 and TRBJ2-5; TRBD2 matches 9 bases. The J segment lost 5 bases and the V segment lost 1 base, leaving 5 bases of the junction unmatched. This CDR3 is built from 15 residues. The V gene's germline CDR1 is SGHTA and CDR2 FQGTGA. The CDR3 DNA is TGTGCCAGCAGCTTAAGCGGGAGGGGCGGGGAGACCCAGTACTTC. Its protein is CASSLSGRGGETQYF. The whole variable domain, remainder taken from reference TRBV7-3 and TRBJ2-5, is GAGVSQTPSNKVTEKGKYVELRCDPISGHTALYWYRQSLGQGPEFLIYFQGTGAADDSGLPNDRFFAVRPEGSVSTLKIQRTERGDSAVYLCASSLSGRGGETQYFGPGTRLLVL.

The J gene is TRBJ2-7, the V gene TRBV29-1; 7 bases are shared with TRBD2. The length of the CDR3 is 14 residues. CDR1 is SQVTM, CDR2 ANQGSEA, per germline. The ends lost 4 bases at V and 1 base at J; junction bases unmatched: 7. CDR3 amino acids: CSVATGGVSYEQYF. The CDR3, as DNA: TGCAGCGTTGCTACGGGAGGTGTATCCTACGAGCAGTACTTC.

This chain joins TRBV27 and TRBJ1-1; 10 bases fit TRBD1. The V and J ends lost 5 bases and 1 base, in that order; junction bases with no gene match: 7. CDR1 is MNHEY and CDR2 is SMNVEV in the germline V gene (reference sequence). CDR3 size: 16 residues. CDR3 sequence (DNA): TGTGCCAGCAGTCCCGGACAGGGGGAACGGAACACTGAAGCTTTCTTT. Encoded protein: CASSPGQGERNTEAFF.

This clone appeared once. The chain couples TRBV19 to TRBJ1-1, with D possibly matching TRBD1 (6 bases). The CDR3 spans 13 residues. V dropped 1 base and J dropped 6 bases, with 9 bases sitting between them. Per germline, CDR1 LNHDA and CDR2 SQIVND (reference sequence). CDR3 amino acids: CASSIGSGAEAFF. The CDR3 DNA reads TGTGCCAGTAGTATAGGATCAGGGGCTGAAGCTTTCTTT. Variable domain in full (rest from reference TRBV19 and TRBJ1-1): DGGITQSPKYLFRKEGQNVTLSCEQNLNHDAMYWYRQDPGQGLRLIYYSQIVNDFQKGDIAEGYSVSREKKESFPLTVTSAQKNPTAFYLCASSIGSGAEAFFGQGTRLTVV.

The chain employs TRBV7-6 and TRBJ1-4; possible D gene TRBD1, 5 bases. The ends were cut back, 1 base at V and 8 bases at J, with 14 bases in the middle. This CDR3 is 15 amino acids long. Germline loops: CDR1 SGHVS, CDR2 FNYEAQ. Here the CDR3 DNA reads TGTGCCAGCAGCTTAGTGGTCGGGAGGGGCGAAAAACTGTTTTTT. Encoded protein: CASSLVVGRGEKLFF.

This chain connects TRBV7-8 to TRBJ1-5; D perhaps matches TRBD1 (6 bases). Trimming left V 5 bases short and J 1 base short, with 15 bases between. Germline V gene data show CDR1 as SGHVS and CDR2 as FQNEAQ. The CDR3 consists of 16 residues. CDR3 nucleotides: TGTGCCAGCAGCCAGGGGTCGGGACTAAGCAATCAGCCCCAGCATTTT. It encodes CASSQGSGLSNQPQHF.

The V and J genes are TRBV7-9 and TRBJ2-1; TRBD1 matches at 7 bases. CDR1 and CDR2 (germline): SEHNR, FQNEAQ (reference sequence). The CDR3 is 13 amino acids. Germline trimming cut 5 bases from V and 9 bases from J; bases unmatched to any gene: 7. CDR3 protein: CASSTDRAGEQFF. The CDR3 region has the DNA TGTGCCAGCAGCACTGACAGGGCCGGTGAGCAGTTCTTC.

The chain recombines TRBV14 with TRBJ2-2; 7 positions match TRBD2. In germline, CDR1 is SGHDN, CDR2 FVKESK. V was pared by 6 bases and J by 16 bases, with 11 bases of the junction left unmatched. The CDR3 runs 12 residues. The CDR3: CASRSTGGTTFF. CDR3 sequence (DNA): TGTGCCAGCAGAAGTACCGGGGGGACTACGTTTTTT. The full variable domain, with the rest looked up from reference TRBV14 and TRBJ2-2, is EAGVTQFPSHSVIEKGQTVTLRCDPISGHDNLYWYRRVMGKEIKFLLHFVKESKQDESGMPNNRFLAERTGGTYSTLKVQPAELEDSGVYFCASRSTGGTTFFGEGSRLTVL.

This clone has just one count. The CDR3 loop reads CASSLEQVSTYEQYF. CDR3 DNA sequence: TGCGCCAGCAGCTTGGAACAGGTCTCCACCTACGAGCAGTACTTC. The chain employs TRBV5-1 and TRBJ2-7; maybe TRBD1 (5 bases). Trimming took off 0 bases at V and 2 bases at J, with 12 bases between the two ends. CDR1 and CDR2 (germline): SGHRS, YFSETQ. The CDR3 is made up of 15 amino acids.